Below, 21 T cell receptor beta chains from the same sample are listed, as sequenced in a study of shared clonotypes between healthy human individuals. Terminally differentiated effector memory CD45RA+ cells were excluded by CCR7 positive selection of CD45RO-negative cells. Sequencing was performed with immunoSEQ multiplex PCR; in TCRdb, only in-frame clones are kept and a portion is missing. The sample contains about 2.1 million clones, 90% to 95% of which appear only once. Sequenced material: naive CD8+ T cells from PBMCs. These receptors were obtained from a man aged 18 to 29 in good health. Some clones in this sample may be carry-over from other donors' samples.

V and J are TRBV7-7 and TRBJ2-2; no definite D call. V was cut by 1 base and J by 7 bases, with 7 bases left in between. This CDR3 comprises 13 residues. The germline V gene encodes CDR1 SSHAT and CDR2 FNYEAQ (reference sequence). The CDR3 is CASSLVNGGELFF. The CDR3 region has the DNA TGTGCCAGCAGCTTAGTCAACGGCGGGGAGCTGTTTTTT. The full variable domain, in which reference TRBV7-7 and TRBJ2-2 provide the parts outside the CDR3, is GAGVSQSPRYKVTKRGQDVTLRCDPISSHATLYWYQQALGQGPEFLTYFNYEAQPDKSGLPSDRFSAERPEGSISTLTIQRTEQRDSAMYRCASSLVNGGELFFGEGSRLTVL.

As DNA, the CDR3 is TGTGCCAGCAGCTCGATGACAGGGGGAATCGAAAAACTGTTTTTT. This gives the protein CASSSMTGGIEKLFF. J is TRBJ1-4 and V is TRBV13; 9 bases agree with TRBD1. The CDR3 totals 15 residues. J was trimmed by 8 bases and V by 4 bases; bases with no gene match: 8. Germline lookup yields CDR1 PRHDT and CDR2 FYEKMQ (reference sequence).

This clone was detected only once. CDR3 in amino acids: CASSWGLPSSYEQYF. CDR3 nucleotide sequence: TGTGCCAGCAGTTGGGGACTCCCCAGCTCCTACGAGCAGTACTTC. The rearrangement links TRBV6-5 to TRBJ2-7; D might be TRBD2 (6 bases). Germline V gene lookup returns CDR1 MNHEY and CDR2 SVGAGI. Deletions cut 4 bases from V and 0 bases from J, with 13 bases between. This CDR3 spans 15 amino acids.

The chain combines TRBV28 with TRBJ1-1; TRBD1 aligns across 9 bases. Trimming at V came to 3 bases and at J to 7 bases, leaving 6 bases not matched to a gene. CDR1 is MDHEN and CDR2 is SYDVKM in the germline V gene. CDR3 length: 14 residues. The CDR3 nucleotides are TGTGCCAGCAGTTTCCAAGGACAGGGGATTGAAGCTTTCTTT. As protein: CASSFQGQGIEAFF.

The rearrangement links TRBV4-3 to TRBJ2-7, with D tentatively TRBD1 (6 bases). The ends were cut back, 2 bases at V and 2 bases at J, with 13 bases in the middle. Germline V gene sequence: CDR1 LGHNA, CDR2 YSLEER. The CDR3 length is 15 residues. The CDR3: CASSQILDSPYEQYF. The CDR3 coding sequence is TGCGCCAGCAGCCAAATCCTGGACAGCCCCTACGAGCAGTACTTC.

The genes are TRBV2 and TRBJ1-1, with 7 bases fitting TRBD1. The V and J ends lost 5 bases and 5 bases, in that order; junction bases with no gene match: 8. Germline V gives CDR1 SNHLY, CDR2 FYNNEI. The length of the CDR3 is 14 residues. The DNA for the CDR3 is TGTGCCAGCAGTCCCGTCGACAGGGATACTGAAGCTTTCTTT. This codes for CASSPVDRDTEAFF.

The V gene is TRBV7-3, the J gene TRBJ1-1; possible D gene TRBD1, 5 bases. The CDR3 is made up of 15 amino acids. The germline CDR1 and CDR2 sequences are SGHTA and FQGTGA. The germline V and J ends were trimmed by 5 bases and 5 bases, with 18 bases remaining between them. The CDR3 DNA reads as TGTGCCAGCAGCGAACGAGTTGGGGCGCGGACTGAAGCTTTCTTT. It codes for CASSERVGARTEAFF.

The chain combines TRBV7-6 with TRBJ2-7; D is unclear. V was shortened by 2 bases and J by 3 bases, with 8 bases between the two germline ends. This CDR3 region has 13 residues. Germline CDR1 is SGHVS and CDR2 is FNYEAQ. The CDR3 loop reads CASSLNLYYEQYF. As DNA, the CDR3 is TGTGCCAGCAGCTTAAACTTGTACTACGAGCAGTACTTC.

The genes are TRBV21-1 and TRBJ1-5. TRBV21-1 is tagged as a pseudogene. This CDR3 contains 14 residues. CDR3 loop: CAHQAAWPNQPQHF. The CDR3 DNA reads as TGTGCCCACCAGGCGGCCTGGCCCAATCAGCCCCAGCATTTT.

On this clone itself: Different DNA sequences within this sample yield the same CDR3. The CDR3 nucleotides are TGTGCCAGCAGTTTCGGCCGGACTAACTATGGCTACACCTTC. This codes for CASSFGRTNYGYTF. This chain links TRBV27 with TRBJ1-2; D not certain. V was shortened by 3 bases and J by 0 bases, with 8 bases between the two germline ends. Looked up from germline, CDR1 is MNHEY and CDR2 is SMNVEV (reference sequence). This CDR3 has 14 amino acids.

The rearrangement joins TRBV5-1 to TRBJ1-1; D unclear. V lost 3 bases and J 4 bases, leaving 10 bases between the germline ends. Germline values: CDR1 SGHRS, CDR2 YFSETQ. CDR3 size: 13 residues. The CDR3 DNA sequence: TGCGCCAGCAGCTGGGGTCGAGGCACTGAAGCTTTCTTT. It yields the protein CASSWGRGTEAFF.

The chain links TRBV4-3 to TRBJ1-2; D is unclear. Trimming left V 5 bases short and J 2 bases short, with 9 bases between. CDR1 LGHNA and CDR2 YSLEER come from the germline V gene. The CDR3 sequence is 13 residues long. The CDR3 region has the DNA TGCGCCAGCAGCACTCGTAGGAACTATGGCTACACCTTC. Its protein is CASSTRRNYGYTF.

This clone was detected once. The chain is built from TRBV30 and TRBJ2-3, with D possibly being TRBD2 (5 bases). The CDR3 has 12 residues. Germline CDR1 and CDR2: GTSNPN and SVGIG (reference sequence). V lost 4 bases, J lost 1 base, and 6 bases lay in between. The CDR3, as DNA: TGTGCCTGGAATAGCGGCACAGATACGCAGTATTTT. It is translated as CAWNSGTDTQYF.

CDR3 sequence reads: CASSSHRVHEQYF. The CDR3, as DNA: TGTGCCAGCAGCTCTCACAGGGTCCACGAGCAGTACTTC. V is TRBV7-9 and J is TRBJ2-7, with a weak D call TRBD1 (6 bases). Trimming removed 4 bases at V and 5 bases at J, with 12 bases between. Germline lookup yields CDR1 SEHNR and CDR2 FQNEAQ (reference sequence). The CDR3 is made up of 13 amino acids. Filled out from reference TRBV7-9 and TRBJ2-7, the complete variable domain reads DTGVSQNPRHKITKRGQNVTFRCDPISEHNRLYWYRQTLGQGPEFLTYFQNEAQLEKSRLLSDRFSAERPKGSFSTLEIQRTEQGDSAMYLCASSSHRVHEQYFGPGTRLTVT.

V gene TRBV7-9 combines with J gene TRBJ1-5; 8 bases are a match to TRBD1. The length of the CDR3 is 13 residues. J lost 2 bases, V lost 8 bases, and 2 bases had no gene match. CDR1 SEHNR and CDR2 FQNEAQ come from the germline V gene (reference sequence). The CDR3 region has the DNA TGTGCCAGCTCCAGGGGGCGCAATCAGCCCCAGCATTTT. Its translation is CASSRGRNQPQHF.

CDR3 residues: CAISELGEGKNTEAFF. The CDR3 DNA reads TGTGCCATCAGTGAGTTGGGAGAGGGTAAGAACACTGAAGCTTTCTTT. The V and J genes are TRBV10-3 and TRBJ1-1; the D is unclear. V was shortened by 1 base and J by 1 base, with 13 bases between the two germline ends. CDR1 is ENHRY, CDR2 SYGVKD, per germline. CDR3 length: 16 residues.

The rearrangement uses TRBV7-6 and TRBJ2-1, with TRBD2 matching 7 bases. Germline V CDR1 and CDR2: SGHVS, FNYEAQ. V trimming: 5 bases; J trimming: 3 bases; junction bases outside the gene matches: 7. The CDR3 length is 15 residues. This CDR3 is CASSLGLGFYNEQFF. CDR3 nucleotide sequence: TGTGCCAGCAGCCTAGGACTAGGATTCTACAATGAGCAGTTCTTC.

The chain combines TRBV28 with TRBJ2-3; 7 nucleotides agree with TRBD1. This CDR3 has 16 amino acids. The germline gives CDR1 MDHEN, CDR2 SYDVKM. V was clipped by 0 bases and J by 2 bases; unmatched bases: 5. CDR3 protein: CASSLWGRGITDTQYF. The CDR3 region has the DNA TGTGCCAGCAGTTTATGGGGCAGGGGGATCACAGATACGCAGTATTTT. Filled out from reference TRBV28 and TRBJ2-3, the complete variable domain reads DVKVTQSSRYLVKRTGEKVFLECVQDMDHENMFWYRQDPGLGLRLIYFSYDVKMKEKGDIPEGYSVSREKKERFSLILESASTNQTSMYLCASSLWGRGITDTQYFGPGTRLTVL.

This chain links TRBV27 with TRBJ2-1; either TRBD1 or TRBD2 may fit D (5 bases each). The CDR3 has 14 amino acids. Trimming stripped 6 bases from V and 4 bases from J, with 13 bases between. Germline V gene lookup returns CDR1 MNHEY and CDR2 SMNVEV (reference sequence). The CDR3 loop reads CASSRRDGYNEQFF. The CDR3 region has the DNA TGTGCCAGCAGCCGCCGGGACGGATACAATGAGCAGTTCTTC.

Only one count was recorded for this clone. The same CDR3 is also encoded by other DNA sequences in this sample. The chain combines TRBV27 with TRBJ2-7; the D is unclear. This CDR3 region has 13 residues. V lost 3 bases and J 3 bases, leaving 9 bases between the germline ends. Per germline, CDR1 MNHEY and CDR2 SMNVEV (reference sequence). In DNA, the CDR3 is TGTGCCAGCAGTTTCGGTCAGGACTACGAGCAGTACTTC. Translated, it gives CASSFGQDYEQYF.

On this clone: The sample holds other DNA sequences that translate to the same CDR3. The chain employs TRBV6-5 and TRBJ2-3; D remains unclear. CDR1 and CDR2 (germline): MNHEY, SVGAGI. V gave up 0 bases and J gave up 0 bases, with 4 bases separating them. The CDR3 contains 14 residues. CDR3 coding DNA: TGTGCCAGCAGTTACTCGGACAGCACAGATACGCAGTATTTT. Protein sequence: CASSYSDSTDTQYF.